The clone carrying this T cell receptor beta chain was recorded a few times. What it binds is not known. The CDR3 loop spans 15 amino acids. J lost 5 bases, V lost 4 bases, and 11 bases had no gene match. Germline V gene lookup returns CDR1 DFQATT and CDR2 SNEGSKA (reference sequence). Incorporated into the TCR beta cDNA libraries were unique molecular identifiers, which served to reduce PCR and sequencing biases. In TCRdb, the PCR reads were re-called with MiXCR into one record per CDR3 protein. Of about 160,000 distinct CDR3 sequences detected, about 37% appear once; the ten largest clones hold approximately 30%. This sample was included in a study of post-analysis software for immune sequencing data. Study-level findings and limits: Included in a set of four or five TRBV segments more frequent in patients than controls were TRBV5-6, TRBV5-1 and TRBV20-1. When the samples were clustered directly with F measure, those that had been prepared in the same batch showed strong co-clustering.

Sequenced material: blood, taken after autologous hematopoietic stem cell transplantation. V usage is TRBV20-1 and J usage is TRBJ2-1; 7 bases agree with TRBD2. This clonotype originated in a girl between 10 and 17 years old with multiple sclerosis. In nucleotides, the CDR3 is TGCAGTGCTAAGAGAGCGGGATTTGTAAACAATGAGCAGTTCTTC. Amino acids: CSAKRAGFVNNEQFF.